This T cell receptor beta chain was recorded in a study of cytomegalovirus exposure and HLA in healthy donors. Primers for the PCR totalled 60 Vbeta and 13 Jbeta. Generated by immunoSEQ multiplex PCR, the TCRdb table keeps only in-frame clones and is missing some. The sample includes approximately 130,000 clones, about 69% of them seen just once. CDR3 length: 14 amino acids. Looked up from germline, CDR1 is SGDLS and CDR2 is YYNGEE. V was cut by 4 bases and J by 1 base, with 10 bases left in between. This clone has more than one count but fewer than ten. Sequencing was performed on PBMCs. V and J are TRBV9 and TRBJ2-3, with D perhaps TRBD1 (6 bases). This sequence was found in a man aged 30 to 45 in good health and CMV-seronegative. The CDR3 nucleotides are TGTGCCAGCAGCATCCGACAGGGCACAGATACGCAGTATTTT. Residues: CASSIRQGTDTQYF.